This entry lists 7 T cell receptor beta chains sequenced from one sample in a study of identical twins. One entry per CDR3 protein results from TCRdb running MiXCR on the 5' RACE reads. This table holds about 450,000 distinct CDR3 sequences, 15% to 20% found once. The sequenced sample was naive T cells sorted from blood. The receptors derive from a middle-aged man in good health.

The chain couples TRBV7-2 to TRBJ2-1; 9 bases fit TRBD2. Germline loops: CDR1 SGHTA, CDR2 FQGNSA. The junction had 24 bases not matched to a gene; V was cut back by 2 bases and J by 1 base. The CDR3 runs to 23 residues. This CDR3 is CASSLRKVGSLAFGLASYNEQFF. The DNA of the CDR3 is TGTGCCAGCAGCTTACGCAAAGTAGGATCGCTAGCTTTCGGACTAGCGTCCTACAATGAGCAGTTCTTC.

The V and J genes are TRBV5-1 and TRBJ1-1; tentative D call: TRBD1 (5 bases). Trimming stripped 1 base from V and 3 bases from J, with 10 bases between. The CDR3 has 14 residues. CDR1 and CDR2 from the germline V gene are SGHRS and YFSETQ. As DNA, the CDR3 is TGCGCCAGCAGCTTGCAGGCAGGGTACACTGAAGCTTTCTTT. Its protein product is CASSLQAGYTEAFF.

This clonotype was recorded at least ten times. V usage is TRBV11-2 and J usage is TRBJ2-1; D gene ambiguous. The CDR3 loop spans 14 amino acids. Germline CDR1 SGHAT, CDR2 FQNNGV. The ends were cut back, 0 bases at V and 4 bases at J, with 7 bases in the middle. Here the CDR3 DNA reads TGTGCCAGCAGCTTAGATCTTGGGTACAATGAGCAGTTCTTC. Its translation: CASSLDLGYNEQFF.

The table lists this clonotype with a few counts. The rearrangement joins TRBV4-3 to TRBJ2-7; D might be TRBD1 (5 bases). Trimming cost V 1 base and J 3 bases, with 13 bases left between them. From germline, CDR1 is LGHNA and CDR2 YSLEER. The CDR3 spans 15 residues. The CDR3 here is CASSQANLQGYEQYF. CDR3 nucleotide sequence: TGCGCCAGCAGCCAAGCCAACCTGCAGGGCTACGAGCAGTACTTC.

The rearrangement links TRBV6-1 to TRBJ2-5; TRBD1 matches at 7 bases. The J segment lost 3 bases and the V segment lost 6 bases, leaving 7 bases of the junction unmatched. Per the germline V gene, CDR1 is MNHNS and CDR2 is SASEGT. This CDR3 spans 14 amino acids. The CDR3 here is CASRHRDRKETQYF. The DNA of the CDR3 is TGTGCCAGCAGGCACCGGGACAGAAAAGAGACCCAGTACTTC.

This clonotype was recorded at least ten times. The rearrangement uses TRBV12-3 or TRBV12-4 and TRBJ1-5; no firm D call. V shed 2 bases and J shed 1 base, with 6 bases lying between them. The CDR3 sequence is 14 residues long. The CDR3 DNA is TGTGCCAGCAGTTTATTGGGGAGCAATCAGCCCCAGCATTTT. This codes for CASSLLGSNQPQHF.

This clonotype has more than one count but fewer than ten. This sequence joins TRBV20-1 and TRBJ2-7; the D is unclear. Germline V lookup: CDR1 DFQATT, CDR2 SNEGSKA (reference sequence). Trimming shortened V by 2 bases and J by 1 base, and 15 bases separated the two germline ends. This CDR3 is built from 15 residues. For the CDR3, the DNA is TGCAGTGCTAGATTGCGGCACCTTCATTCCTACGAGCAGTACTTC. Translated, it gives CSARLRHLHSYEQYF.